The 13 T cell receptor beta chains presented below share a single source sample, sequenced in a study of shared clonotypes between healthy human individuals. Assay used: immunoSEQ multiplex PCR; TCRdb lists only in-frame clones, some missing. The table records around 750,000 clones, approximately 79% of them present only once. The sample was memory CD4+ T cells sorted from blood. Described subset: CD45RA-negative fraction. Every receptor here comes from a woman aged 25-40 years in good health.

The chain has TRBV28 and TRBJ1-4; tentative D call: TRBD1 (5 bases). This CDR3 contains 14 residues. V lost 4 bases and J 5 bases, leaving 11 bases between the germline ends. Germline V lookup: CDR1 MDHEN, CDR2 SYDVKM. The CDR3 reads CASSSGTGNEKLFF. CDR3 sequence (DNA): TGTGCCAGCAGTTCAGGGACGGGGAATGAAAAACTGTTTTTT.

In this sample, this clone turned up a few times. CDR3 coding DNA: TGTGCCAGCAGCCCATCCTTTGGGACTAGCGGATACAATGAGCAGTTCTTC. This encodes CASSPSFGTSGYNEQFF. This chain uses TRBV7-3 with TRBJ2-1; 11 nucleotides align to TRBD2. V shed 5 bases, J shed 4 bases, and the junction held 10 bases outside the gene matches. This CDR3 spans 17 amino acids. Per the germline V gene, CDR1 is SGHTA and CDR2 is FQGTGA.

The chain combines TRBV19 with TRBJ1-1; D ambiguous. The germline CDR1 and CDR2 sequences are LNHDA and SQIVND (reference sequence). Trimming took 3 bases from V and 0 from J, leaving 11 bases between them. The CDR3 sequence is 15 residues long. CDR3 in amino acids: CASSILAEMNTEAFF. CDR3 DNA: TGTGCCAGTAGTATTCTGGCTGAGATGAACACTGAAGCTTTCTTT.

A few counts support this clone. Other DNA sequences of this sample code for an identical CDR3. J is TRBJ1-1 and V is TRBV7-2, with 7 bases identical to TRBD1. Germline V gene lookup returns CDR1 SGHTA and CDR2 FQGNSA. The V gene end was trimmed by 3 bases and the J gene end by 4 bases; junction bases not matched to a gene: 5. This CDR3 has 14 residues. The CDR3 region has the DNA TGTGCCAGCAGCTTCCGGACAGGTGGCACTGAAGCTTTCTTT. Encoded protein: CASSFRTGGTEAFF.

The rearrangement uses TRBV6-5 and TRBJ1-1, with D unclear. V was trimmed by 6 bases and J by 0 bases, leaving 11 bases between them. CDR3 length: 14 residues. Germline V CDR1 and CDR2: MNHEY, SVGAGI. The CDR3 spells CASRAGVMNTEAFF. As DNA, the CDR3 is TGTGCCAGCAGGGCAGGTGTCATGAACACTGAAGCTTTCTTT.

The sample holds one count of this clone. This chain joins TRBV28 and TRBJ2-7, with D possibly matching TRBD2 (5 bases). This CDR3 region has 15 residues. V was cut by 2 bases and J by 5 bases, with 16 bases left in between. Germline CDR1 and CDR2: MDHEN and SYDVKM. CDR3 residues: CASSLPSDFRHEQYF. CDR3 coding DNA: TGTGCCAGCAGTTTACCGTCGGACTTCCGCCACGAGCAGTACTTC.

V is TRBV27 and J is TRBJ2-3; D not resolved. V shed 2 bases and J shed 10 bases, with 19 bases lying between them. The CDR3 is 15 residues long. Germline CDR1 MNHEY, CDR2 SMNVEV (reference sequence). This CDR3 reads CASSLLRPGRAAQYF. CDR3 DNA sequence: TGTGCCAGCAGTTTACTGAGGCCCGGGCGAGCCGCGCAGTATTTT.

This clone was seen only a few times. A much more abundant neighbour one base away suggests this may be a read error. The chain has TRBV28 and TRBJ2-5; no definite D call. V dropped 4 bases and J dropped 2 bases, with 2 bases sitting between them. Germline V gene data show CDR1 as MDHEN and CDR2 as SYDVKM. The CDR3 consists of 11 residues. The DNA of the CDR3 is TGTGCCAGCAGTTCACAAGAGACCCAGTACTTC. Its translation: CASSSQETQYF.

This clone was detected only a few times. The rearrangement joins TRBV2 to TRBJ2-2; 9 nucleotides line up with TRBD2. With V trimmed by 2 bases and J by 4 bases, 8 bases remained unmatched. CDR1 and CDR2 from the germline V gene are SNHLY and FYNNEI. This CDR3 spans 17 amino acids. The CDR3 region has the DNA TGTGCCAGCAGTGAACTTCGACTAGCGGACTTCACCGGGGAGCTGTTTTTT. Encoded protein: CASSELRLADFTGELFF.

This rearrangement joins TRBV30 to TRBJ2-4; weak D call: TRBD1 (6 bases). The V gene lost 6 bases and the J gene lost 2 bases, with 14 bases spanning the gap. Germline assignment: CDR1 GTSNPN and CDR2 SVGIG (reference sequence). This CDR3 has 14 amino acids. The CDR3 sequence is CACSTGGPKNIQYF. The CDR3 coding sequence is TGTGCCTGTTCCACTGGGGGCCCCAAAAACATTCAGTACTTC.

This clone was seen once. CDR3 sequence: CASSQEGIGLAVSYEQYF. The DNA of the CDR3 is TGCGCCAGCAGCCAAGAAGGAATTGGACTAGCGGTATCCTACGAGCAGTACTTC. V is TRBV4-1 and J is TRBJ2-7, with 10 bases fitting TRBD2. J lost 1 base, V lost 0 bases, and 9 bases had no gene match. The CDR3 is 18 amino acids. Looked up from germline, CDR1 is MGHRA and CDR2 is YSYEKL.

In DNA form, the CDR3 reads TGCGCCAGCAGCCGAAGAGTGTGGGGATATGATGATCAGCCCCAGCATTTT. This gives the protein CASSRRVWGYDDQPQHF. The rearrangement links TRBV4-1 to TRBJ1-5, with no clear D. The CDR3 has 17 amino acids. V lost 4 bases and J 5 bases, leaving 21 bases between the germline ends. Germline V gene data show CDR1 as MGHRA and CDR2 as YSYEKL.

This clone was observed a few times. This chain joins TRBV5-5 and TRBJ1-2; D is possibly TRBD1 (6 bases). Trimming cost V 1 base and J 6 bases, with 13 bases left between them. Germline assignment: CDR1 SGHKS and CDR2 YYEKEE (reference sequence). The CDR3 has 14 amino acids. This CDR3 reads CASSLTGLVDGYTF. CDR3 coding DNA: TGTGCCAGCAGCTTGACAGGGTTGGTCGATGGCTACACCTTC.